This T cell receptor beta chain was recovered during a study of OX40 agonist ivuxolimab in advanced cancers. Study at large: In this cohort, patients received ivuxolimab, an agonistic anti-OX40 (CD134) antibody. Study observations and caveats: Averaging showed that CD8+ T cells had more expanded clones than CD4+ did. Blood T cells, both CD4+ and CD8+, expanded clonally by week 6 at 0.1 to 3.0 mg/kg.

Produced via immunoSEQ multiplex PCR; TCRdb's table is partial and in-frame only. The sample has 25,000 to 30,000 clones, 70% to 80% seen once. Turning to this clone: The antigen remains undetermined.

The V gene's germline CDR1 is MNHNS and CDR2 SASEGT. V shed 0 bases and J 0 bases; nucleotides not matched to a gene: 4. The CDR3 totals 16 residues. The gene calls are TRBV6-1 and TRBJ1-1, with 7 bases fitting TRBD1. This clonotype was obtained from an adult with an advanced solid tumor such as melanoma, head and neck, liver or kidney cancer. This specimen consisted of CD4+ or CD8+ T cells sorted from blood, obtained in a trial of the OX40 agonist ivuxolimab. The CDR3 bases are TGTGCCAGCAGTGAAGCACGAGGGGGCTTGAACACTGAAGCTTTCTTT. Translated, it gives CASSEARGGLNTEAFF.